This TCR beta chain emerged from a study of control samples from healthy donors and cancer patients (TCRdb year 2020). As for this clone: Its antigen has not been determined. Per-nucleotide qualities are absent, and no much larger clonotype sits a single base away.

The trim is 5 bases for V and 8 bases for J, with a gap of 16 bases between the germline ends. In the germline V gene (reference sequence), CDR1 corresponds to LGHDT and CDR2 to YNNKEL. The CDR3 contains 13 residues, cysteine and phenylalanine counted. Only the CDR3 DNA stays, 39 bases, in frame from base 1. Libraries were constructed by the immunoSEQ multiplex PCR assay. This is the immuneACCESS table as TCRdb keeps it, with only in-frame sequences that have V and J called. A part of the clones is gone; compared with another copy, unresolved V genes explain less than half, and the rest is unexplained. The sample table records approximately 97,000 clones; 92% of these occur just once. The ten top clones hold roughly 2.5% of the sample.

Sequenced sample: blood. The chain is encoded by TRBV3-1 (or the pseudogene TRBV3-2) joined to TRBJ2-7; the D match is possibly TRBD1 or TRBD2, with 5 bases aligned in each. This receptor was taken from a woman younger than 30 in good health. The CDR3 in this case is CASSSGTTIKQYF. The bases read TGTGCCAGCAGCTCCGGGACCACAATCAAGCAGTACTTC.